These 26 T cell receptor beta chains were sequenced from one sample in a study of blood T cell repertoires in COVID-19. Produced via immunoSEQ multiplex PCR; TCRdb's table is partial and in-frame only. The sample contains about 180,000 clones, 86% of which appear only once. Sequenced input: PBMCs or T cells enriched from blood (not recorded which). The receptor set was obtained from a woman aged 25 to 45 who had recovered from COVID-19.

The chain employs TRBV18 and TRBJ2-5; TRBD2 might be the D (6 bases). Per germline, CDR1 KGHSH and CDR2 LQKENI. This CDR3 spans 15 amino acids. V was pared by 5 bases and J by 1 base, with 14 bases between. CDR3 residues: CASSSRSGFQETQYF. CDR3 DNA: TGTGCCAGCTCATCTCGTAGCGGTTTCCAAGAGACCCAGTACTTC.

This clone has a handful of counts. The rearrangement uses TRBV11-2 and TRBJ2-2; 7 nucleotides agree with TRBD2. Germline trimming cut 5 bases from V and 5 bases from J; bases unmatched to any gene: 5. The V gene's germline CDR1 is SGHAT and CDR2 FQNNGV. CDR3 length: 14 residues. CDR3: CASSPTRETGELFF. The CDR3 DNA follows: TGTGCCAGCAGCCCGACGCGGGAGACCGGGGAGCTGTTTTTT.

For the CDR3, the DNA is TGTGCCAGCAGCTTGTCTGGAGGGCTGTCCAAAAACATTCAGTACTTC. This gives the protein CASSLSGGLSKNIQYF. The chain carries TRBV5-4 and TRBJ2-4, with D perhaps matching TRBD2 (6 bases). Trimming removed 1 base from V and 2 bases from J, with 13 bases in between. The germline V gene has CDR1 SGHNT and CDR2 YYREEE (reference sequence). This CDR3 comprises 16 residues.

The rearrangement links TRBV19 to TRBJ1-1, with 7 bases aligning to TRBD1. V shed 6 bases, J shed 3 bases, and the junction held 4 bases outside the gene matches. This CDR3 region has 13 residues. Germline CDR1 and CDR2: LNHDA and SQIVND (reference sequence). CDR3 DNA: TGTGCCAGTAGCTTTACAGGGGACACTGAAGCTTTCTTT. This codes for CASSFTGDTEAFF.

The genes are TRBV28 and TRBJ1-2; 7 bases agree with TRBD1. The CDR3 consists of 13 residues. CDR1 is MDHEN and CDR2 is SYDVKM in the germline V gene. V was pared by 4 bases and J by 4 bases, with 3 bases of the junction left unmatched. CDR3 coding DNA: TGTGCCAGCAGTTCCAGGGACAGCTATGGCTACACCTTC. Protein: CASSSRDSYGYTF.

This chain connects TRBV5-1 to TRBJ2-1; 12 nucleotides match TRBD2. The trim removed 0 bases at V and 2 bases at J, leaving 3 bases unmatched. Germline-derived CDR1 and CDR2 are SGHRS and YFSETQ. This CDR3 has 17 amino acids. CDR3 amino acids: CASSLELAGGPYNEQFF. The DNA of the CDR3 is TGCGCCAGCAGCTTGGAGCTAGCGGGAGGGCCCTACAATGAGCAGTTCTTC.

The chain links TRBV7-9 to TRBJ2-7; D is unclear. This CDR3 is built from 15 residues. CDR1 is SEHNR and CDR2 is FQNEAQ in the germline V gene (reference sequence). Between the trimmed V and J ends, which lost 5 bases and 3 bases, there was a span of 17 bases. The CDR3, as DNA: TGTGCCAGCAGCGATGACTCATCTCTCCTCTACGAGCAGTACTTC. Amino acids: CASSDDSSLLYEQYF.

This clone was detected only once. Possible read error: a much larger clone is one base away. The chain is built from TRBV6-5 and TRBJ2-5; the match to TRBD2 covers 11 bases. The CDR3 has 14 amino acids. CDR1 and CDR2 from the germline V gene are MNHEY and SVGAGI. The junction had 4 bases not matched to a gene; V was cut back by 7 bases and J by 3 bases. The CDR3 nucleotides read TGTGCCAGCACCTTACTAGCGGGAGAAGAGACCCAGTACTTC. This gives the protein CASTLLAGEETQYF.

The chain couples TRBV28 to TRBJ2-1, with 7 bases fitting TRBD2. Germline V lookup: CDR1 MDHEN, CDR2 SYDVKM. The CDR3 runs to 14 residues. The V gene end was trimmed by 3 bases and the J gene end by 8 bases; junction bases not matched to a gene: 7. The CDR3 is CASSFPGGGDEQFF. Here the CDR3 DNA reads TGTGCCAGCAGTTTTCCGGGAGGTGGGGATGAGCAGTTCTTC.

CDR3 amino acids: CASSEGGGPQQPQHF. DNA of the CDR3: TGTGCCAGTAGCGAGGGTGGGGGCCCTCAACAGCCCCAGCATTTT. The V gene is TRBV19, the J gene TRBJ1-5; D might be TRBD1 (6 bases). Germline V gene sequence: CDR1 LNHDA, CDR2 SQIVND (reference sequence). V was trimmed by 6 bases and J by 7 bases, leaving 19 bases between them. This CDR3 region has 15 residues.

CDR3 nucleotide sequence: TGTGCCAGTAGCCTCGGGAGCGGGGCTTCCTACGAGCAGTACTTC. This encodes CASSLGSGASYEQYF. The V call is TRBV19, the J call TRBJ2-7; 7 nucleotides agree with TRBD2. CDR3 length: 15 residues. V trimming: 6 bases; J trimming: 1 base; junction bases outside the gene matches: 9. CDR1 LNHDA and CDR2 SQIVND come from the germline V gene (reference sequence).

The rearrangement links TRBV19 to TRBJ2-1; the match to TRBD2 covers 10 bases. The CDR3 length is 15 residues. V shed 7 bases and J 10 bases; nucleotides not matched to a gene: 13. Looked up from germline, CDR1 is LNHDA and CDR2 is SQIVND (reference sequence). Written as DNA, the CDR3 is TGTGCCAGTACCAGGACTAGCGGCCTGTTGACGGAGCAGTTCTTC. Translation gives CASTRTSGLLTEQFF.

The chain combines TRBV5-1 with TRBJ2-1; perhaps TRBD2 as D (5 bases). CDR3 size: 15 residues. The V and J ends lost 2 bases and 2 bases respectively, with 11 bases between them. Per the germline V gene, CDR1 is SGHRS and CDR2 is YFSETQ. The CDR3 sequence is CASSFGSGTYNEQFF. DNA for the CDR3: TGCGCCAGCAGCTTTGGAAGCGGAACCTACAATGAGCAGTTCTTC.

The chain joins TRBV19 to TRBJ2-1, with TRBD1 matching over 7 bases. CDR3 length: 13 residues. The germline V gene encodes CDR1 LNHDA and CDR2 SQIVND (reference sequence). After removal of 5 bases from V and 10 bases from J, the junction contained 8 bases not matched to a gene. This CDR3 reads CASSPTGSGEQFF. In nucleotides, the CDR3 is TGTGCCAGTAGTCCGACAGGGTCAGGGGAGCAGTTCTTC. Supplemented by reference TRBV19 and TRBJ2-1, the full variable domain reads DGGITQSPKYLFRKEGQNVTLSCEQNLNHDAMYWYRQDPGQGLRLIYYSQIVNDFQKGDIAEGYSVSREKKESFPLTVTSAQKNPTAFYLCASSPTGSGEQFFGPGTRLTVL.

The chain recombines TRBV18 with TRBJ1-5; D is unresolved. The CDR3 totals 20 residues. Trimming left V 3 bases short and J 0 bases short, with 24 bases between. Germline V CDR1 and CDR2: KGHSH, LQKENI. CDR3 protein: CASSPDRGLSPLYSNQPQHF. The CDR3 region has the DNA TGTGCCAGCTCACCCGACCGAGGCCTGTCCCCACTTTATAGCAATCAGCCCCAGCATTTT.

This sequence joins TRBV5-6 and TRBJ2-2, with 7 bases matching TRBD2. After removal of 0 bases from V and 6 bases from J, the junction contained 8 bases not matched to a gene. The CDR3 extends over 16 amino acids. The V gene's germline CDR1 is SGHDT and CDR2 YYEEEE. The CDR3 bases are TGTGCCAGCAGCTTGGCCCTGGGAGGGCCAGCCGGGGAGCTGTTTTTT. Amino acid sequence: CASSLALGGPAGELFF.

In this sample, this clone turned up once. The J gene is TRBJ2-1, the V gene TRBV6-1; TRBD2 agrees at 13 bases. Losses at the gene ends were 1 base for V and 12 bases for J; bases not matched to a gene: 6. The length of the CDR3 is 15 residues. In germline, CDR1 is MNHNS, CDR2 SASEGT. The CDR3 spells CASSEVGLAGLGQFF. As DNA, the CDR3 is TGTGCCAGCAGTGAAGTGGGACTAGCGGGACTAGGGCAGTTCTTC.

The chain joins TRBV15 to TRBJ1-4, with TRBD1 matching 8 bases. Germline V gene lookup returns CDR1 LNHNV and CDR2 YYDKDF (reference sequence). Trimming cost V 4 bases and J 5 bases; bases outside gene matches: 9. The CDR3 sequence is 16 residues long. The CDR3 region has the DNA TGTGCCACCAGCAAAACTCAGGGGGCAGGGAATGAAAAACTGTTTTTT. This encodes CATSKTQGAGNEKLFF.

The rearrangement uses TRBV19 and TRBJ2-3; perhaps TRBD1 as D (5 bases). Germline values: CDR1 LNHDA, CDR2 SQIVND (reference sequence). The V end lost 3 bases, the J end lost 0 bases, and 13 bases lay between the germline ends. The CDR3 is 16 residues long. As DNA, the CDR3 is TGTGCCAGTAGTATGGGGCTATCCTTAAGCACAGATACGCAGTATTTT. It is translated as CASSMGLSLSTDTQYF. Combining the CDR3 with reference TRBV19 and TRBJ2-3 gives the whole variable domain DGGITQSPKYLFRKEGQNVTLSCEQNLNHDAMYWYRQDPGQGLRLIYYSQIVNDFQKGDIAEGYSVSREKKESFPLTVTSAQKNPTAFYLCASSMGLSLSTDTQYFGPGTRLTVL.

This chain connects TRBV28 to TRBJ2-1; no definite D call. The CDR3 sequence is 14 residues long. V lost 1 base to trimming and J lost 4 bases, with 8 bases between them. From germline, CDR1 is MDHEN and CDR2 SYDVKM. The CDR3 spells CASSLLSPYNEQFF. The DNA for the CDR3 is TGTGCCAGCAGTTTATTATCTCCGTACAATGAGCAGTTCTTC.

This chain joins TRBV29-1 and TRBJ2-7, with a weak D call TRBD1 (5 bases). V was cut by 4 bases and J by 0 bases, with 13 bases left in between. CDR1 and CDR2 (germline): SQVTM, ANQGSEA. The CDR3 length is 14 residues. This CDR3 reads CSVVQDTSSYEQYF. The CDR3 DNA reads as TGCAGCGTTGTGCAGGACACGAGCTCCTACGAGCAGTACTTC.

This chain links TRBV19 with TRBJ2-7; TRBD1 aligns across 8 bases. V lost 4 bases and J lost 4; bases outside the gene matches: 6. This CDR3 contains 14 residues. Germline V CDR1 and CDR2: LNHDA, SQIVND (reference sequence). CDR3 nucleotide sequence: TGTGCCAGTAGTAACACAGGGGGTCGGTACGAGCAGTACTTC. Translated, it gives CASSNTGGRYEQYF.

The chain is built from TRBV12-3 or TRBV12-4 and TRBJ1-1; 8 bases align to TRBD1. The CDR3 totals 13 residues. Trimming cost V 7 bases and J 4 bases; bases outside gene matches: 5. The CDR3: CASILDRGTEAFF. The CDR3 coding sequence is TGTGCCAGCATCCTAGACAGGGGCACTGAAGCTTTCTTT.

The CDR3 DNA reads TGTGCCAGCAGCGTAGGATCCAGTGCCTCCTACGAGCAGTACTTC. Translating gives CASSVGSSASYEQYF. This sequence joins TRBV9 and TRBJ2-7; D not certain. Looked up from germline, CDR1 is SGDLS and CDR2 is YYNGEE. This CDR3 spans 15 amino acids. The ends were cut back, 0 bases at V and 0 bases at J, with 10 bases in the middle.

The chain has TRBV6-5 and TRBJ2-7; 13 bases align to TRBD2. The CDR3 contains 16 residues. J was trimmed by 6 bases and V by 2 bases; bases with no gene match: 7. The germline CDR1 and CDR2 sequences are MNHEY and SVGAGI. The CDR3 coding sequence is TGTGCCAGCAGTTACGGACTAGCGGGGGTAGGGGTCGAGCAGTACTTC. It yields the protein CASSYGLAGVGVEQYF.

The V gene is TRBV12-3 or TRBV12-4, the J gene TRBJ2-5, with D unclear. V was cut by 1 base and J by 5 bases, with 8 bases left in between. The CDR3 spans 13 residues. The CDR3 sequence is CASSLGQRETQYF. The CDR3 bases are TGTGCCAGCAGTTTAGGGCAGAGGGAGACCCAGTACTTC.